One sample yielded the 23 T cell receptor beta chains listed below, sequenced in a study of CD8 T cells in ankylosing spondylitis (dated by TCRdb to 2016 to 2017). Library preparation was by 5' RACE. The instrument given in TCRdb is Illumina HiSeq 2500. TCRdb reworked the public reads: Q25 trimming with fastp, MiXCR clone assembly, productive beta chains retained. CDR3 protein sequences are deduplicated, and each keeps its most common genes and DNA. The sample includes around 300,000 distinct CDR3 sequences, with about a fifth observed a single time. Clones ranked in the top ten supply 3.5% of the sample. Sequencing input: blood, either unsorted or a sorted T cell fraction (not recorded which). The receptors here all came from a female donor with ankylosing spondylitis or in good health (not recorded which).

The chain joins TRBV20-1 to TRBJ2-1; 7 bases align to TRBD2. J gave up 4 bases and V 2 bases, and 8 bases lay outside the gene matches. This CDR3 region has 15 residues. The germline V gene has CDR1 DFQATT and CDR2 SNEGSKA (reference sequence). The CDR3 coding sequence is TGCAGTGCTAGATCGACCTGGGACTATTACAATGAGCAGTTCTTC. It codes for CSARSTWDYYNEQFF.

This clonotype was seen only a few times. CDR3 protein: CASSGPNPDSPLHF. CDR3 nucleotides: TGTGCCAGCAGTGGGCCGAATCCGGATTCACCCCTCCACTTT. The V gene is TRBV6-1, the J gene TRBJ1-6; D gene uncertain. Trimming shortened V by 4 bases and J by 8 bases, and 12 bases separated the two germline ends. CDR1 is MNHNS and CDR2 is SASEGT in the germline V gene. The CDR3 is 14 amino acids.

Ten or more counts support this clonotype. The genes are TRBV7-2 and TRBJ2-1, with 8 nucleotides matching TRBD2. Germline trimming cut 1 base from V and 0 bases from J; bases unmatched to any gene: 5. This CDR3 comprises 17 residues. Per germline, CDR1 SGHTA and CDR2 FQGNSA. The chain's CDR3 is CASSLVSSGSSYNEQFF. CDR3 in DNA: TGTGCCAGCAGCTTAGTCTCGAGCGGGAGCTCCTACAATGAGCAGTTCTTC.

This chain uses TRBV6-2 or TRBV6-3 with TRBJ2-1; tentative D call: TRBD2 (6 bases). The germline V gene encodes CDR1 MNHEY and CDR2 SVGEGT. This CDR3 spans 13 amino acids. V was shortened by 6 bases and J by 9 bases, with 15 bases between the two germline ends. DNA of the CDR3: TGTGCCAGCAGCCCTCCCCGGGAGACTGAGCAGTTCTTC. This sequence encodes CASSPPRETEQFF.

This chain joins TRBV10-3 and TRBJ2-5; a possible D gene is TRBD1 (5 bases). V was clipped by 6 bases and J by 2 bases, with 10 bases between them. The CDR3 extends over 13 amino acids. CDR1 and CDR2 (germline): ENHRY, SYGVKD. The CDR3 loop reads CAISGRQQETQYF. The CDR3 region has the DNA TGTGCCATCAGCGGTAGACAGCAAGAGACCCAGTACTTC.

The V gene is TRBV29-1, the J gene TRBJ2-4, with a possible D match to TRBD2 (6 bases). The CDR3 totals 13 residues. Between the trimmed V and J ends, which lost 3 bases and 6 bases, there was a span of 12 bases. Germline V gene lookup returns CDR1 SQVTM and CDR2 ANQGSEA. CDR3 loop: CSVDEEGANIQYF. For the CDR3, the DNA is TGCAGCGTTGACGAGGAGGGCGCAAACATTCAGTACTTC.

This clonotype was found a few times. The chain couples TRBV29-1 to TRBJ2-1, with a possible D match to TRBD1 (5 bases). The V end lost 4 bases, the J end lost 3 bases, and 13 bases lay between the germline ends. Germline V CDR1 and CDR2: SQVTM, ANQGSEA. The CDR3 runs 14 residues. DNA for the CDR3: TGCAGCGTTGCAAGGGGAAGTTTCTACAATGAGCAGTTCTTC. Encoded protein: CSVARGSFYNEQFF.

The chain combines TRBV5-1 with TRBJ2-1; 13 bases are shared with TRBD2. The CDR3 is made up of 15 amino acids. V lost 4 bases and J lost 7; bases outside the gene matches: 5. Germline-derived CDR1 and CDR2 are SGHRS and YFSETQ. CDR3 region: CASSLGLAGRNEQFF. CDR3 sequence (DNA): TGCGCCAGCAGCCTGGGACTAGCGGGACGGAATGAGCAGTTCTTC.

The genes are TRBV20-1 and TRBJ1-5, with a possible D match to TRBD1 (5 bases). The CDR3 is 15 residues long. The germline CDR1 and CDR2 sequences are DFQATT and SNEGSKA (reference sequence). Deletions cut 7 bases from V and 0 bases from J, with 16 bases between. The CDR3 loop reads CSVGHRSNSNQPQHF. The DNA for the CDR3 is TGCAGTGTAGGACACAGAAGTAATAGCAATCAGCCCCAGCATTTT.

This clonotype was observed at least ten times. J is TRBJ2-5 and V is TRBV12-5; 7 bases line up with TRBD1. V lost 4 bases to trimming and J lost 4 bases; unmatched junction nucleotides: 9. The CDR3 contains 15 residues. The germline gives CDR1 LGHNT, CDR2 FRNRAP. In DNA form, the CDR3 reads TGTGCTAGTGGTTGGACAGGTACTCCCTTAGAGACCCAGTACTTC. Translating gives CASGWTGTPLETQYF.

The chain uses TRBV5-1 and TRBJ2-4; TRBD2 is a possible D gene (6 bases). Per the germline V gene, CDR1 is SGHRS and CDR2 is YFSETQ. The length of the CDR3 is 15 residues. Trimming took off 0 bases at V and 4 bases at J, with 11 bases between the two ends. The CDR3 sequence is CASSLVEGGKNIQYF. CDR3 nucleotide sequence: TGCGCCAGCAGCTTGGTGGAGGGTGGGAAAAACATTCAGTACTTC.

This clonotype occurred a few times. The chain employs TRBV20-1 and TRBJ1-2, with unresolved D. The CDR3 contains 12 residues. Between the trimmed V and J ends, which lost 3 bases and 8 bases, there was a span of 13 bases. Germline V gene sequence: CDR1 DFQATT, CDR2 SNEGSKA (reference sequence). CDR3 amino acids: CSASMRPKGYTF. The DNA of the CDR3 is TGCAGTGCTAGTATGCGACCAAAGGGCTACACCTTC.

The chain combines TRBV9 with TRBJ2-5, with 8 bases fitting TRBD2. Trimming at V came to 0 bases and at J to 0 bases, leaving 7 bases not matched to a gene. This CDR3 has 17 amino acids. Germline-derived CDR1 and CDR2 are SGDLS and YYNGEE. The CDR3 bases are TGTGCCAGCAGCGTAGGTAGCGGGATAAATTACCAAGAGACCCAGTACTTC. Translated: CASSVGSGINYQETQYF.

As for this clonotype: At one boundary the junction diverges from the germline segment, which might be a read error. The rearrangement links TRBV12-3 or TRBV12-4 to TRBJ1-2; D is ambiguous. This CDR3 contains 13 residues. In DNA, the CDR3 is TGTGCCAGCAGCTTAGCTGAGGACTATGGCTACACCTTC. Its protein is CASSLAEDYGYTF.

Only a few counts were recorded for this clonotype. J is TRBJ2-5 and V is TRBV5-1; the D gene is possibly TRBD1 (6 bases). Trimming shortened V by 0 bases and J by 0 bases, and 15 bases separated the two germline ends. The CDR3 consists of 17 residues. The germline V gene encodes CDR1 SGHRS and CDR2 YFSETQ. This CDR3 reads CASSLGGAGAYQETQYF. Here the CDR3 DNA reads TGCGCCAGCAGCTTGGGAGGGGCAGGGGCGTACCAAGAGACCCAGTACTTC.

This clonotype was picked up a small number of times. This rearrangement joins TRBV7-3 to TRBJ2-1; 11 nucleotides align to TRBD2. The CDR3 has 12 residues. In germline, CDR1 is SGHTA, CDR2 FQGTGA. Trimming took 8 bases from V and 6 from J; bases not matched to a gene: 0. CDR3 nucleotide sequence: TGTGCCAGCGGGACTAGCGGCAATGAGCAGTTCTTC. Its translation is CASGTSGNEQFF. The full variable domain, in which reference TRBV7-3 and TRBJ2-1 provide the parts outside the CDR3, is GAGVSQTPSNKVTEKGKYVELRCDPISGHTALYWYRQSLGQGPEFLIYFQGTGAADDSGLPNDRFFAVRPEGSVSTLKIQRTERGDSAVYLCASGTSGNEQFFGPGTRLTVL.

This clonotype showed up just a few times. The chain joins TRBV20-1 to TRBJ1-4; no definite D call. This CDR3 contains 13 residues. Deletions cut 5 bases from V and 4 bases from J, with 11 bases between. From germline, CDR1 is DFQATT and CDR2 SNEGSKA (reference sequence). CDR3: CSAFWRINEKLFF. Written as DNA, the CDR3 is TGCAGTGCTTTTTGGCGGATTAATGAAAAACTGTTTTTT.

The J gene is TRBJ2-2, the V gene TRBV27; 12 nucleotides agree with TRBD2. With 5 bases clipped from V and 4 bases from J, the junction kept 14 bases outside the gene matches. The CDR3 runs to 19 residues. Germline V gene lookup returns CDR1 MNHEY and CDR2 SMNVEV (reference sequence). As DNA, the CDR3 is TGTGCCAGCAGTCAAGGGACCGGGACTAGCGGGTTTAGCACCGGGGAGCTGTTTTTT. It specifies CASSQGTGTSGFSTGELFF.

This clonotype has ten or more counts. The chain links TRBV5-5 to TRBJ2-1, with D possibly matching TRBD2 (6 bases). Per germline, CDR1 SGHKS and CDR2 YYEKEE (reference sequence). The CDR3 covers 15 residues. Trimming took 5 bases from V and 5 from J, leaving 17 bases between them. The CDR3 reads CASSSAGTQNNEQFF. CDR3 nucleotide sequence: TGTGCCAGCAGTTCCGCCGGGACTCAAAACAATGAGCAGTTCTTC.

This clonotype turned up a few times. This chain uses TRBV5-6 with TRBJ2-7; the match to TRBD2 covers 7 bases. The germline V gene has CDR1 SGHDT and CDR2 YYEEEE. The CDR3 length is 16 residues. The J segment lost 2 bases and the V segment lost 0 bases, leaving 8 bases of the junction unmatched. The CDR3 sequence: CASSLAGTLAAYEQYF. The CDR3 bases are TGTGCCAGCAGCTTGGCCGGGACCCTAGCGGCCTACGAGCAGTACTTC.

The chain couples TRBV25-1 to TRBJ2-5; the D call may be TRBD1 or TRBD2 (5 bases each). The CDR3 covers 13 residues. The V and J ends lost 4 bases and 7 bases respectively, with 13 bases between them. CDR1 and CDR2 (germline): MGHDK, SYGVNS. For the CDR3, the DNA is TGTGCCAGCAGTGTTACCGGGGCAACGACCCAGTACTTC. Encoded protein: CASSVTGATTQYF.

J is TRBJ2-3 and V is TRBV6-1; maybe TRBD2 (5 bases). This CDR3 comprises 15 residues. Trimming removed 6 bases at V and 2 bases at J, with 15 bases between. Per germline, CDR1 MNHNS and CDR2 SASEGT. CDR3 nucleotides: TGTGCCAGCAGCATACAAGCGGTCCACACAGATACGCAGTATTTT. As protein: CASSIQAVHTDTQYF.

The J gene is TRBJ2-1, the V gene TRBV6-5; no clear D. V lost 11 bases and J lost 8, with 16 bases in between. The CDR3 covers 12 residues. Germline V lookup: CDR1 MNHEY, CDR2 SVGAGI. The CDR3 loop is CAPATSPHEQFF. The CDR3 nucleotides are TGTGCCCCAGCAACATCCCCCCATGAGCAGTTCTTC.